This TCR beta chain comes out of a study of tumor-infiltrating lymphocytes in primary liver carcinoma. Across the study: Productive TCRbeta reads per sample were roughly 3.5 to 8 million, not differing by tissue.

The CDR3 sequence is 14 residues long. Looked up from germline, CDR1 is MNHEY and CDR2 is SVGAGI. TCR beta cDNA was prepared out of roughly 0.45 ug total RNA by means of a constant-region primer. TCR beta libraries came from three nested multiplex PCR rounds using slightly modified ARM-PCR. Investigators reported that the first two PCR rounds, at roughly 10 cycles each, used TRBV1-TRBV30 forward primers with a C-beta reverse primer. A single record per CDR3 protein comes from TCRdb applying MiXCR to the multiplex PCR reads. The table shows about 92,000 distinct CDR3 sequences, with around 70% occurring only once. Co-extraction of both nucleic acids (RNA and DNA) used roughly 20-34 mg of unsorted bulk tissue. A note on this clonotype: Germline and junction disagree at one end, which may indicate a read error.

The specimen was tumor-adjacent normal liver tissue. The source is a man between 35 and 55 years old with primary liver carcinoma and hepatitis B virus infection. J is TRBJ2-3 and V is TRBV6-5, with D maybe TRBD2 (6 bases). The CDR3, as DNA: TGTACCAGCAGTTGCGATGGGAGGACAGATACGCAGTATTTT. As protein: CTSSCDGRTDTQYF.